The 5 T cell receptor beta chains listed next were all sequenced from one sample in a study of blood T cell repertoires in COVID-19. Data came from immunoSEQ multiplex PCR; TCRdb stores just in-frame clones and leaves some out. The sample shows about 140,000 clones, 75% to 80% of them seen only once. Sequencing input: PBMCs or T cells enriched from blood (not recorded which). The receptors originated from a woman aged 50 to 60 who had recovered from COVID-19.

This sequence joins TRBV30 and TRBJ1-1; D is uncertain. From germline, CDR1 is GTSNPN and CDR2 SVGIG (reference sequence). The CDR3 runs to 13 residues. The V end was cut by 0 bases, the J end by 0 bases, with 5 bases between. The CDR3 reads CAWSVQLNTEAFF. CDR3 bases: TGTGCCTGGAGTGTCCAGTTGAACACTGAAGCTTTCTTT.

This chain uses TRBV7-9 with TRBJ2-3; possible D gene TRBD1, 6 bases. CDR3 length: 16 amino acids. V lost 6 bases and J 2 bases, leaving 18 bases between the germline ends. In germline, CDR1 is SEHNR, CDR2 FQNEAQ (reference sequence). CDR3: CASRIGTLVNTDTQYF. The DNA for the CDR3 is TGTGCCAGCAGGATCGGGACACTCGTCAACACAGATACGCAGTATTTT. Variable domain in full (rest from reference TRBV7-9 and TRBJ2-3): DTGVSQNPRHKITKRGQNVTFRCDPISEHNRLYWYRQTLGQGPEFLTYFQNEAQLEKSRLLSDRFSAERPKGSFSTLEIQRTEQGDSAMYLCASRIGTLVNTDTQYFGPGTRLTVL.

This clone was seen a single time. The CDR3 nucleotides are TGTGCCAGCAGCTTATTCGGGCAGGGGCCAGGGGAGCAGTTCTTC. It codes for CASSLFGQGPGEQFF. This chain uses TRBV7-9 with TRBJ2-1; TRBD1 is a possible D gene (6 bases). From germline, CDR1 is SEHNR and CDR2 FQNEAQ (reference sequence). Deletions cut 2 bases from V and 10 bases from J, with 18 bases between. The CDR3 contains 15 residues.

The rearrangement links TRBV5-1 to TRBJ1-1; no definite D call. Germline-derived CDR1 and CDR2 are SGHRS and YFSETQ. The CDR3 loop spans 15 amino acids. V lost 4 bases, J lost 2 bases, and 15 bases lay in between. CDR3 DNA sequence: TGCGCCAGCAGCCCCTTAAGAGGGTCAAACACTGAAGCTTTCTTT. As protein: CASSPLRGSNTEAFF.

The V gene is TRBV2, the J gene TRBJ2-2; 10 nucleotides line up with TRBD1. The CDR3 is 14 residues long. The V segment lost 6 bases and the J segment 7 bases; nucleotides outside the gene matches: 5. Germline CDR1 is SNHLY and CDR2 is FYNNEI. The CDR3 sequence: CASSVGQGGGELFF. The CDR3 DNA sequence: TGTGCCAGCAGCGTCGGACAGGGGGGCGGGGAGCTGTTTTTT.